Listed here is a single T cell receptor (beta chain). Some clones are missing from TCRdb's copy, which holds only in-frame ones; the method was immunoSEQ multiplex PCR. The profile shows approximately 660,000 clones, roughly 90% of them singletons. This sample is part of a study of shared T cell receptors in the human thymus. The CDR3 has 15 amino acids. Germline CDR1 reads MNHEY; CDR2 reads SMNVEV (reference sequence). V shed 4 bases and J 2 bases; nucleotides not matched to a gene: 4. This sample also appeared in a second study, on human thymus T cells. That study reports: The sample donors, healthy Finnish infants, were having corrective surgery for congenital heart defects. Resections were taken during corrective heart surgery, and the thymus tissue came from these. There were highly overlapping thymic repertoires among unrelated individuals, as related research reported.

Sequenced material: thymocytes. The chain joins TRBV27 to TRBJ2-3; 9 bases agree with TRBD2. The clonotype comes from a boy under two years old with a congenital heart defect. In nucleotides, the CDR3 is TGTGCCAGCAGTTCCGGGACTAGCTTCACAGATACGCAGTATTTT. Its translation is CASSSGTSFTDTQYF.